The 11 T cell receptor beta chains reported below all come from one sample, sequenced in a study of T cell repertoires in cytomegalovirus infection. TCRdb passed the reads through MiXCR, listing each CDR3 protein once. The data contain about 920,000 distinct CDR3 sequences, around 32% of them singletons. Antigen specificity for these receptors is unknown. Sequencing was performed on cultured CD8+ T cells from PBMCs, taken from culture after CMV antigen stimulation. These receptor sequences come from a human donor in good health (CMV status not recorded). Some clones in this sample may be carry-over from other donors' samples.

This clonotype appeared a few times. This chain links TRBV5-4 with TRBJ1-2, with TRBD1 identical over 8 bases. Trimming took 6 bases from V and 4 from J; bases not matched to a gene: 8. Germline CDR1 reads SGHNT; CDR2 reads YYREEE (reference sequence). This CDR3 region has 14 residues. In DNA form, the CDR3 reads TGTGCCAGCAAGGGCCAGGGGGCGCGCTATGGCTACACCTTC. Protein product: CASKGQGARYGYTF.

The chain is built from TRBV6-1 and TRBJ2-7; a possible D gene is TRBD2 (6 bases). Germline V gives CDR1 MNHNS, CDR2 SASEGT. Trimming removed 8 bases at V and 5 bases at J, with 10 bases between. The CDR3 has 11 residues. The DNA of the CDR3 is TGTGCCAGCCTAGGAGGGGACGAGCAGTACTTC. As protein: CASLGGDEQYF.

This clonotype was observed a few times. The chain combines TRBV19 with TRBJ2-1, with 7 bases identical to TRBD1. Germline trimming cut 3 bases from V and 2 bases from J; bases unmatched to any gene: 10. This CDR3 has 17 residues. The V gene's germline CDR1 is LNHDA and CDR2 SQIVND (reference sequence). In nucleotides, the CDR3 is TGTGCCAGTAGTATGGAGATAGGGGGCCCTGCCTACAATGAGCAGTTCTTC. Translating it yields CASSMEIGGPAYNEQFF.

In its sample, this clonotype was seen a few times. The chain is built from TRBV6-5 and TRBJ2-7; 11 nucleotides align to TRBD1. V lost 6 bases, J lost 2 bases, and 3 bases stayed unmatched. The CDR3 length is 14 residues. Germline V CDR1 and CDR2: MNHEY, SVGAGI. The CDR3 coding sequence is TGTGCCAGCAGGGAGGGACAGGGGGCCTACGAGCAGTACGTC. Translated: CASREGQGAYEQYV.

The CDR3 DNA reads as TGTGCCATCAGTGAGTTCCGGGACAGGGTAGTAGAGCGTACGGGCTACAATGAGCAGTTCTTC. Amino acid sequence: CAISEFRDRVVERTGYNEQFF. V gene TRBV10-3 combines with J gene TRBJ2-1; 9 nucleotides match TRBD1. The CDR3 spans 21 residues. With V trimmed by 1 base and J by 3 bases, 19 bases remained unmatched. Germline lookup yields CDR1 ENHRY and CDR2 SYGVKD.

The rearrangement joins TRBV7-2 to TRBJ2-7; possibly TRBD2 for D (7 bases). The CDR3 runs to 14 residues. V was cut by 1 base and J by 3 bases, with 10 bases left in between. CDR1 SGHTA and CDR2 FQGNSA come from the germline V gene. The CDR3 bases are TGTGCCAGCAGCTTAGAAGGGGGGGTCTACGAGCAGTACTTC. As protein: CASSLEGGVYEQYF.

Comments on this clonotype: A much larger clone lies a single base off, so this may be a read error. The rearrangement links TRBV7-6 to TRBJ2-1; D is unresolved. There are 16 residues in the CDR3. Germline assignment: CDR1 SGHVS and CDR2 FNYEAQ. In DNA form, the CDR3 reads TGTGTCAGCAGCTTAGAACCGGTGAGCTCCTACAATGAGCAGTTCTTC. This translates into CVSSLEPVSSYNEQFF.

This clonotype was recorded at least ten times. V gene TRBV28 combines with J gene TRBJ2-5; TRBD2 matches 12 bases. From germline, CDR1 is MDHEN and CDR2 SYDVKM. The CDR3 spans 16 residues. V trimming: 8 bases; J trimming: 5 bases; junction bases outside the gene matches: 12. In nucleotides, the CDR3 is TGTGCCAGCCAGTTCGGGCTAGCGGGGGGGCATGAGACCCAGTACTTC. Translated: CASQFGLAGGHETQYF.

The chain carries TRBV5-6 and TRBJ2-4; D is ambiguous. Germline V gene data show CDR1 as SGHDT and CDR2 as YYEEEE. The CDR3 has 15 residues. V was shortened by 1 base and J by 0 bases, with 8 bases between the two germline ends. The CDR3 DNA follows: TGTGCCAGCAGCTTGAAACAGATAGCCAAAAACATTCAGTACTTC. Translating gives CASSLKQIAKNIQYF.

This clonotype has a handful of counts. The V and J genes are TRBV6-2 or TRBV6-3 and TRBJ1-5; D possibly corresponds to TRBD1 (6 bases). CDR3 length: 14 residues. Per the germline V gene, CDR1 is MNHEY and CDR2 is SVGEGT. Between the trimmed V and J ends, which lost 6 bases and 2 bases, there was a span of 11 bases. CDR3 coding DNA: TGTGCCAGCAGCCGCCGACAGGGCAATCAGCCCCAGCATTTT. It encodes CASSRRQGNQPQHF.

This clonotype came up a few times. This chain links TRBV7-9 with TRBJ1-1; 8 positions match TRBD1. CDR1 is SEHNR and CDR2 is FQNEAQ in the germline V gene (reference sequence). This CDR3 spans 15 amino acids. V shed 4 bases, J shed 1 base, and the junction held 5 bases outside the gene matches. CDR3 sequence: CASSSKTGANTEAFF. The CDR3 DNA is TGTGCCAGCAGCTCGAAGACAGGGGCGAACACTGAAGCTTTCTTT.